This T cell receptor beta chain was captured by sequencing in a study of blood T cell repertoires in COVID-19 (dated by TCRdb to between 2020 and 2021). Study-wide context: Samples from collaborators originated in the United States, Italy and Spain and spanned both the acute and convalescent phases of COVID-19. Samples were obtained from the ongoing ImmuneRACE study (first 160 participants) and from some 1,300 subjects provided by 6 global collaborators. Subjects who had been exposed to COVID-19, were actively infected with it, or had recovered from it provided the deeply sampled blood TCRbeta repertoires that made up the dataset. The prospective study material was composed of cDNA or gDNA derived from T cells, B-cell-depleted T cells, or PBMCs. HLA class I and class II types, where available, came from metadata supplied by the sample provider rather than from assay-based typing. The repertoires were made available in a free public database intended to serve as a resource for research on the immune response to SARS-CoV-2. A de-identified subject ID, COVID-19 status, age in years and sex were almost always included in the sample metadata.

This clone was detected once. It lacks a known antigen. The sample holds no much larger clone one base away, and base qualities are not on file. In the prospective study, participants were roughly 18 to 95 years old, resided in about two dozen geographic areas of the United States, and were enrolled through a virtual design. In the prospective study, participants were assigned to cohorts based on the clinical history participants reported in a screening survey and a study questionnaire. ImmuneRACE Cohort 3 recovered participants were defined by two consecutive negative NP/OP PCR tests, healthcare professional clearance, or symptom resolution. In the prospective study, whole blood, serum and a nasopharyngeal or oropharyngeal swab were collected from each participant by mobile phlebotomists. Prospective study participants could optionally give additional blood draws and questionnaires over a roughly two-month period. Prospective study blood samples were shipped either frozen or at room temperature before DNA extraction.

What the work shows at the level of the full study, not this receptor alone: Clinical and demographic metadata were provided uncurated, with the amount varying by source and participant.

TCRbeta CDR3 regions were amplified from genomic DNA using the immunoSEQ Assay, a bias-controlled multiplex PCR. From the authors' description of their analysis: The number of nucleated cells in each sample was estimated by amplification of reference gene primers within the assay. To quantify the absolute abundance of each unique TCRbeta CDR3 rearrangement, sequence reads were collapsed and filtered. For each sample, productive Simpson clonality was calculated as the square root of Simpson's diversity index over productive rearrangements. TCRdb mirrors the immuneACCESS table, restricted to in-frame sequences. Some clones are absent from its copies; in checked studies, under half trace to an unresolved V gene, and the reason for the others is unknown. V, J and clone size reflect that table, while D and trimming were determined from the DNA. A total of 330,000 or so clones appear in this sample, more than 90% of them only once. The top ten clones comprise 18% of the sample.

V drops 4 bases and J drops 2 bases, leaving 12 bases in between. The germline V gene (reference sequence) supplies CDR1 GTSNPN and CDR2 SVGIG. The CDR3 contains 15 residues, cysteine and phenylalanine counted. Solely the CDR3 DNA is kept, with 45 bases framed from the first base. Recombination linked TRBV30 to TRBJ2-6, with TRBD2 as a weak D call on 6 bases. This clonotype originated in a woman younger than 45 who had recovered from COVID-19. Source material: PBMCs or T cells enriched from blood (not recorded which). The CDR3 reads CAWNGRGTGANVLTF. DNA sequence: TGTGCCTGGAACGGGAGAGGAACTGGGGCCAACGTCCTGACTTTC. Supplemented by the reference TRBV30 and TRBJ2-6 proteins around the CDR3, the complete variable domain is SQTIHQWPATLVQPVGSPLSLECTVEGTSNPNLYWYRQAAGRGLQLLFYSVGIGQISSEVPQNLSASRPQDRQFILSSKKLLLSDSGFYLCAWNGRGTGANVLTFGAGSRLTVL.